This T cell receptor (beta chain) was identified during a study of CD8 T cells in ankylosing spondylitis listed by TCRdb under 2017. Regarding the complete study: To find TCR variants linked to disease, the study profiled T cell receptor beta repertoires in ankylosing spondylitis patients and healthy donors. The full study cohort comprised 25 ankylosing spondylitis patients and some 110 healthy donors. Samples of peripheral blood were taken, and for ankylosing spondylitis patients, synovial fluid was collected as well.

The reads were generated on an Illumina HiSeq 2500. TCR beta libraries were prepared by quantitative 5'-RACE with molecular barcodes. As for the authors' bioinformatics: Disease-linked TCR variants were identified with a new computational method built on a probabilistic model of VDJ rearrangement. TCRdb reanalyzed the raw reads on its own, using fastp at Q25 for trimming and MiXCR for clone calling, and kept in-frame beta chains. Merged by CDR3 protein, the rows form single entries marked with the most common genes and DNA. V and J calls and clone size were set by TCRdb, not the authors. The sample profile shows about 360,000 distinct CDR3 sequences; approximately 20% of them were found once. The ten top clones hold around 12% of the sample. This clonotype came up a few times. What antigen it recognizes has not been identified. Nothing much larger sits one base from this clone, and base qualities are not available.

Here is what the overall study found, with its caveats: Some motif variants had previously been reported in the synovial fluid and blood of reactive arthritis patients, which suggests shared mechanisms of disease initiation. Significant enrichment of the disease-linked clones was reported in matched synovial fluid samples from ankylosing spondylitis patients. Blood from ankylosing spondylitis patients appeared to be characterized by a TCR beta motif made up of about 8 highly homologous amino acid variants. A CD8+ phenotype was shown by the disease-linked clones, which were found at relatively low frequencies in peripheral blood.

The specimen was blood, either unsorted or a sorted T cell fraction (not recorded which). The clonotype comes from a male donor with ankylosing spondylitis or in good health (not recorded which).

The DNA sequence is given as TGTGCCAGCAGCTTGGGGCTAGCGGTGGCCAATGAGCAGTTCTTC. Translated, it gives CASSLGLAVANEQFF. The sequence joins TRBV13 to TRBJ2-1; TRBD2 aligns with 7 central bases. The germline V and J ends show losses of 3 bases and 6 bases respectively, and no gene match explains 8 bases of the junction. The CDR3 contains 15 residues, cysteine and phenylalanine counted. Only the CDR3 region is kept as DNA, spanning 45 bases read in frame from base 1. Taken from the germline V gene (reference sequence), the CDR1 and CDR2 loops are PRHDT and FYEKMQ.